Each of the 16 T cell receptor beta chains below was sequenced from the same sample in a study of cytomegalovirus exposure and HLA in healthy donors. 60 Vbeta and 13 Jbeta primers were used in PCR. Sequencing was performed with immunoSEQ multiplex PCR; in TCRdb, only in-frame clones are kept and a portion is missing. This sample has about 150,000 clones, with about 82% found just once. Sequenced sample: PBMCs. These receptors all stem from a male donor in good health and CMV-seronegative.

V is TRBV29-1 and J is TRBJ2-1; tentatively, D is TRBD2 (5 bases). Trimming stripped 1 base from V and 4 bases from J, with 20 bases between. Germline V gives CDR1 SQVTM, CDR2 ANQGSEA. This CDR3 comprises 17 residues. The CDR3 sequence is CSVEGAGQSSIYNEQFF. The CDR3 DNA reads as TGCAGCGTTGAAGGGGCTGGGCAATCTAGCATTTACAATGAGCAGTTCTTC.

A single count supports this clone. The genes are TRBV6-4 and TRBJ2-1; D perhaps matches TRBD1 (5 bases). V was shortened by 2 bases and J by 0 bases, with 8 bases between the two germline ends. The CDR3 runs to 15 residues. CDR1 is MRHNA and CDR2 is SNTAGT in the germline V gene. This CDR3 reads CASSDTGGSYNEQFF. CDR3 sequence (DNA): TGTGCCAGCAGTGACACAGGTGGCTCCTACAATGAGCAGTTCTTC.

Points on this clone: An end of the junction differs from the germline gene, which may be a read error. The V gene is TRBV7-7, the J gene TRBJ2-3, with 8 positions matching TRBD2. There are 14 residues in the CDR3. Germline CDR1 and CDR2: SSHAT and FNYEAQ (reference sequence). CDR3 sequence (DNA): TGTGCTAGCAGCCGGGGGGGTAGCACAGATACGCAGTATTTT. Protein: CASSRGGSTDTQYF.

V gene TRBV9 combines with J gene TRBJ1-3; no firm D call. CDR1 and CDR2 (germline): SGDLS, YYNGEE. This CDR3 has 14 residues. V lost 0 bases and J lost 0, with 4 bases in between. The CDR3 region is CASSVASSGNTIYF. The CDR3 nucleotides read TGTGCCAGCAGCGTAGCCAGCTCTGGAAACACCATATATTTT. The whole variable domain, remainder taken from reference TRBV9 and TRBJ1-3, is DSGVTQTPKHLITATGQRVTLRCSPRSGDLSVYWYQQSLDQGLQFLIQYYNGEERAKGNILERFSAQQFPDLHSELNLSSLELGDSALYFCASSVASSGNTIYFGEGSWLTVV.

The chain combines TRBV7-9 with TRBJ1-6; D ambiguous. There are 14 residues in the CDR3. The germline V gene has CDR1 SEHNR and CDR2 FQNEAQ (reference sequence). V was shortened by 4 bases and J by 7 bases, with 11 bases between the two germline ends. The CDR3 is CASSSAGYNSPLHF. As DNA, the CDR3 is TGTGCCAGCAGCTCCGCGGGGTACAATTCACCCCTCCACTTT. Together with reference TRBV7-9 and TRBJ1-6, the CDR3 gives the full variable domain: DTGVSQNPRHKITKRGQNVTFRCDPISEHNRLYWYRQTLGQGPEFLTYFQNEAQLEKSRLLSDRFSAERPKGSFSTLEIQRTEQGDSAMYLCASSSAGYNSPLHFGNGTRLTVT.

This clone was detected only a few times. The chain joins TRBV19 to TRBJ1-5; D is ambiguous. Germline assignment: CDR1 LNHDA and CDR2 SQIVND (reference sequence). The CDR3 loop spans 15 amino acids. V lost 4 bases to trimming and J lost 0 bases, with 10 bases between them. Here the CDR3 DNA reads TGTGCCAGTAGTACCCACGGGTATAGCAATCAGCCCCAGCATTTT. It yields the protein CASSTHGYSNQPQHF.

J is TRBJ1-2 and V is TRBV10-3; TRBD1 agrees at 9 bases. CDR3 length: 14 residues. J lost 8 bases, V lost 3 bases, and 7 bases had no gene match. Germline V gives CDR1 ENHRY, CDR2 SYGVKD. CDR3 nucleotide sequence: TGTGCCATCAGTGAAGAGACAGGGGGATTGGGCTACACCTTC. Its protein is CAISEETGGLGYTF.

This clone turned up a few times. The gene calls are TRBV9 and TRBJ2-7; D may be TRBD2 (5 bases). Germline V CDR1 and CDR2: SGDLS, YYNGEE. The CDR3 covers 14 residues. Trimming cost V 4 bases and J 2 bases, with 13 bases left between them. As DNA, the CDR3 is TGTGCCAGCAGCCCCCTAAGCGGACCCTACGAGCAGTACTTC. Amino acids: CASSPLSGPYEQYF. Looking up the rest from reference TRBV9 and TRBJ2-7 gives the full variable domain: DSGVTQTPKHLITATGQRVTLRCSPRSGDLSVYWYQQSLDQGLQFLIQYYNGEERAKGNILERFSAQQFPDLHSELNLSSLELGDSALYFCASSPLSGPYEQYFGPGTRLTVT.

The gene calls are TRBV5-6 and TRBJ1-2; D call uncertain. The CDR3 contains 14 residues. Germline CDR1 is SGHDT and CDR2 is YYEEEE. Trimming cost V 2 bases and J 3 bases, with 11 bases left between them. CDR3 nucleotide sequence: TGTGCCAGCAGCTTCGAGGGTTCGGACTATGGCTACACCTTC. This encodes CASSFEGSDYGYTF.

V is TRBV7-2 and J is TRBJ2-5; 12 bases map to TRBD2. CDR1 is SGHTA and CDR2 is FQGNSA in the germline V gene. The CDR3 is made up of 17 amino acids. V was clipped by 4 bases and J by 5 bases; unmatched bases: 11. The CDR3 DNA is TGTGCCAGCAGCTCCCAGGTGACTAGCGGGAGTAGGGAGACCCAGTACTTC. Amino acids: CASSSQVTSGSRETQYF. Filled out from reference TRBV7-2 and TRBJ2-5, the complete variable domain reads GAGVSQSPSNKVTEKGKDVELRCDPISGHTALYWYRQSLGQGLEFLIYFQGNSAPDKSGLPSDRFSAERTGGSVSTLTIQRTQQEDSAVYLCASSSQVTSGSRETQYFGPGTRLLVL.

The chain couples TRBV6-5 to TRBJ1-1; TRBD1 matches 9 bases. Germline V gene lookup returns CDR1 MNHEY and CDR2 SVGAGI. Trimming cost V 2 bases and J 5 bases; bases outside gene matches: 6. CDR3 length equals 15 residues. DNA for the CDR3: TGTGCCAGCAGTTACCTCGACAGGGGGGGAACTGAAGCTTTCTTT. Translation: CASSYLDRGGTEAFF.

The J gene is TRBJ2-1, the V gene TRBV5-1; possibly TRBD1 for D (5 bases). CDR3 length: 14 residues. V lost 0 bases and J lost 8, with 12 bases in between. Germline V gene lookup returns CDR1 SGHRS and CDR2 YFSETQ. The CDR3 nucleotides are TGCGCCAGCAGCTTGGAGCGCAGGGTCGATGAGCAGTTCTTC. Translating it yields CASSLERRVDEQFF.

The chain uses TRBV13 and TRBJ2-5; 14 bases agree with TRBD2. After removal of 4 bases from V and 3 bases from J, the junction contained 4 bases not matched to a gene. The CDR3 extends over 16 amino acids. Germline CDR1 reads PRHDT; CDR2 reads FYEKMQ (reference sequence). CDR3 sequence reads: CASSWTSGGTKETQYF. Written as DNA, the CDR3 is TGTGCCAGCAGCTGGACTAGCGGGGGGACTAAAGAGACCCAGTACTTC.

This clone was observed a single time. This rearrangement joins TRBV2 to TRBJ1-2, with no clear D. V lost 6 bases, J lost 8 bases, and 13 bases lay in between. Per germline, CDR1 SNHLY and CDR2 FYNNEI. The CDR3 spans 12 residues. CDR3 sequence (DNA): TGTGCCAGCAGCCCCGGGTACGAAGGCTACACCTTC. Its translation is CASSPGYEGYTF.

The V gene is TRBV5-8, the J gene TRBJ1-1; no definite D call. The CDR3 contains 13 residues. Trimming removed 2 bases from V and 1 base from J, with 6 bases in between. Germline V lookup: CDR1 SGHTS, CDR2 YDEGEE. The CDR3 nucleotides read TGTGCCAGCAGCTTATGGGCGAACACTGAAGCTTTCTTT. Protein product: CASSLWANTEAFF.

Regarding this clone: The junction and the germline gene differ at one end; a read error may be behind it. This rearrangement joins TRBV7-9 to TRBJ2-7, with 10 positions matching TRBD2. The V gene's germline CDR1 is SEHNR and CDR2 FQNEAQ (reference sequence). The CDR3 covers 12 residues. The CDR3 DNA is TGTTCCAGCAGTCTAGCGGGGGACGAGCAGTACTTC. Amino acid sequence: CSSSLAGDEQYF.